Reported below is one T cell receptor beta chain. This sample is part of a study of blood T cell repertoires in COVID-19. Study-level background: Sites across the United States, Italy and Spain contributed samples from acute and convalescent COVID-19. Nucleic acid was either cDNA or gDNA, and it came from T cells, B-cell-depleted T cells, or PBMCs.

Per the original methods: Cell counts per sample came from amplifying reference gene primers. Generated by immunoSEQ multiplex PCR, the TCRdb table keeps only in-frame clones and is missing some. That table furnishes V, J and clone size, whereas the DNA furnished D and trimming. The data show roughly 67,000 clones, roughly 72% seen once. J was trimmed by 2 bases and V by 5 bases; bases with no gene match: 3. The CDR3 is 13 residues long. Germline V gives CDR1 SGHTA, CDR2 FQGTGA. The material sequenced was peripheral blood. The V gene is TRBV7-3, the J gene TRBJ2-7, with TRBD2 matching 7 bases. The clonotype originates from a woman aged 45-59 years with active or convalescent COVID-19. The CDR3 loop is CASSPGGTYEQYF. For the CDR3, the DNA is TGTGCCAGCAGCCCGGGAGGAACCTACGAGCAGTACTTC. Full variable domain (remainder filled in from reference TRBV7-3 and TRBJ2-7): GAGVSQTPSNKVTEKGKYVELRCDPISGHTALYWYRQSLGQGPEFLIYFQGTGAADDSGLPNDRFFAVRPEGSVSTLKIQRTERGDSAVYLCASSPGGTYEQYFGPGTRLTVT.